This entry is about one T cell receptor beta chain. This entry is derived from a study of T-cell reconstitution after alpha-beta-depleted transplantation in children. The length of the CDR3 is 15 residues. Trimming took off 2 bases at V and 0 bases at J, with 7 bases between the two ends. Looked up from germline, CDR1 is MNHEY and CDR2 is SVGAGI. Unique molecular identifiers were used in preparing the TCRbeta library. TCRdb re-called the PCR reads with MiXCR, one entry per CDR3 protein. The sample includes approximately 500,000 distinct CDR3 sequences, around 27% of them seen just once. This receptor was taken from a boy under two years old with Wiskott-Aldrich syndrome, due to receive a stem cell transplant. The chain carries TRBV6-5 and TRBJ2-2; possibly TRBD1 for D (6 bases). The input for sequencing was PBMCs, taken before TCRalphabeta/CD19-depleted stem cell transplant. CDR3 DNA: TGTGCCAGCAGTTACGAGGGGGCGAACACCGGGGAGCTGTTTTTT. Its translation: CASSYEGANTGELFF.